The present entry profiles one TCR beta chain with its context. The source of the sample is a study of CD8+CD57+ T cells in acquired aplastic anemia. Previously, flow cytometry had revealed CD8+CD57+ cell expansion in the patients chosen for sequencing. CDR1 SNHLY and CDR2 FYNNEI come from the germline V gene. Trimming took 5 bases from V and 5 from J, leaving 12 bases between them. The CDR3 loop spans 13 amino acids. Profiling that covered TCR beta VDJ and CDR3 relied on genomic DNA as its template. A single record per CDR3 protein comes from TCRdb applying MiXCR to the reads. This sample has fewer than 85,000 distinct CDR3 sequences, with roughly two thirds found just once.

The sample consisted of sorted CD4+, CD8+, or CD8+CD57+ T cells (not recorded which) from PBMCs. The chain joins TRBV2 to TRBJ2-5, with D uncertain. The receptor was derived from a human donor with aplastic anemia. CDR3 protein: CASSWFVGETQYF. DNA for the CDR3: TGTGCCAGCAGTTGGTTTGTCGGGGAGACCCAGTACTTC.